This T cell receptor beta chain was profiled in a study of T-cell reconstitution after alpha-beta-depleted transplantation in children. About this clonotype: Its target is unknown. A much larger clone lies a single base off, so this may be a read error.

Trimming at V came to 0 bases and at J to 9 bases, leaving 9 bases not matched to a gene. Germline V CDR1 and CDR2: DFQATT, SNEGSKA (reference sequence). This CDR3 has 15 residues. Study outcomes and limitations: T-cell counts and diversity were attributed mostly to newly produced T cells one year after transplant.

Using unique molecular identifiers, the investigators prepared the TCRbeta library. MiXCR, run by TCRdb on the PCR reads, gives a single entry per CDR3 protein. The sample carries approximately 500,000 distinct CDR3 sequences, approximately 10% recorded once. The chain joins TRBV20-1 to TRBJ2-1; the match to TRBD2 covers 9 bases. The source material was PBMCs, sampled before TCRalphabeta/CD19-depleted stem cell transplant. The sequence was collected from a child aged 2 to 9 with inherited bone marrow failure, due to receive a stem cell transplant. The DNA for the CDR3 is TGCAGTGCTAGAGATAAGCGGGAGGACCTGATTGAGCAGTTCTTC. Residues: CSARDKREDLIEQFF.